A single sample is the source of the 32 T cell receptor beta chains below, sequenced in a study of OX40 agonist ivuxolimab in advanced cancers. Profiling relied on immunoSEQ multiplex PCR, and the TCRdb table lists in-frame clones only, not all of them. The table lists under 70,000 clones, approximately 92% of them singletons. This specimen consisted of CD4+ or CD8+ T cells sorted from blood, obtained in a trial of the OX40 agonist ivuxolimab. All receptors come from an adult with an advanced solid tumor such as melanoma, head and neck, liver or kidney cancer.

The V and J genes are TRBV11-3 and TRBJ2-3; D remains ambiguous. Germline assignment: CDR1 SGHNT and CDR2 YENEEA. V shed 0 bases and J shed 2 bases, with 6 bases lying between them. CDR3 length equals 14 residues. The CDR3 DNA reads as TGTGCCAGCAGCTTAGATTCCTACACAGATACGCAGTATTTT. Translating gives CASSLDSYTDTQYF. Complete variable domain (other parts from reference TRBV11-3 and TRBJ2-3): EAGVVQSPRYKIIEKKQPVAFWCNPISGHNTLYWYLQNLGQGPELLIRYENEEAVDDSQLPKDRFSAERLKGVDSTLKIQPAELGDSAVYLCASSLDSYTDTQYFGPGTRLTVL.

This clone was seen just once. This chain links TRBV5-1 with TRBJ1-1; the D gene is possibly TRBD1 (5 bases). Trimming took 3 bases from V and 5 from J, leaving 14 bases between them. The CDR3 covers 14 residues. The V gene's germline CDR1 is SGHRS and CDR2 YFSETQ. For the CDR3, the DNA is TGCGCCAGCAGCTACGACACAGGCTTAACTGAAGCTTTCTTT. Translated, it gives CASSYDTGLTEAFF.

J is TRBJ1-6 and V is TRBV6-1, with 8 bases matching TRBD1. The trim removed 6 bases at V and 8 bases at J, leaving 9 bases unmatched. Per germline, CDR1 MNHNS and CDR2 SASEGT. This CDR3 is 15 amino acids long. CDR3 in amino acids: CASRLGQGGDSPLHF. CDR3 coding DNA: TGTGCCAGCAGGCTAGGACAGGGAGGAGATTCACCCCTCCACTTT.

The CDR3, as DNA: TGTGCCAGAAGCTTGGGACTGGACGAGGATACGCAGTATTTT. Protein sequence: CARSLGLDEDTQYF. The V gene is TRBV5-3, the J gene TRBJ2-3; the D is unclear. TRBV5-3 is an ORF, with its function uncertain. The CDR3 is 14 amino acids. V shed 0 bases and J shed 6 bases, with 11 bases lying between them.

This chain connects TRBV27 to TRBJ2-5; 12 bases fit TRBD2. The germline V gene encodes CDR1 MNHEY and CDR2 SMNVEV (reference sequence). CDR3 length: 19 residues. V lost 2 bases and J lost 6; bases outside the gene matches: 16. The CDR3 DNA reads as TGTGCCAGCAGTTTAAGGCCTAGCGGGGGGGCCGGGGGACCTCAGACCCAGTACTTC. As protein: CASSLRPSGGAGGPQTQYF.

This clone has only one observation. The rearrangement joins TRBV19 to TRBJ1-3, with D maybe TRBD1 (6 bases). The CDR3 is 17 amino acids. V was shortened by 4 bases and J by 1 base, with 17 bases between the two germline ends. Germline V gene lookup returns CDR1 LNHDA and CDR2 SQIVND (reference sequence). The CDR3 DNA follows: TGTGCCAGTAGTACCGGACAGCCCTACAAGTCTGGAAACACCATATATTTT. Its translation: CASSTGQPYKSGNTIYF.

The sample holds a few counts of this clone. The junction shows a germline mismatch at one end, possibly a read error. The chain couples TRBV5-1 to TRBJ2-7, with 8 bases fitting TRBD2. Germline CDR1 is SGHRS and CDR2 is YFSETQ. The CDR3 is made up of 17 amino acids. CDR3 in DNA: TGCGCCAGCAGCTTGCAACCTGGGCTAGCGGGCTCCTCCGAGCAGTACTTC. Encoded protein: CASSLQPGLAGSSEQYF.

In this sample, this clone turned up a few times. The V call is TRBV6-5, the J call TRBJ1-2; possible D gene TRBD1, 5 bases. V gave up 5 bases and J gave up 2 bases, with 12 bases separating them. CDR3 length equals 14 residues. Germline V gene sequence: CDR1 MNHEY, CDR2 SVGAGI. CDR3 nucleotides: TGTGCCAGCAGTCCGGGACCGATGAACTATGGCTACACCTTC. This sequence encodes CASSPGPMNYGYTF.

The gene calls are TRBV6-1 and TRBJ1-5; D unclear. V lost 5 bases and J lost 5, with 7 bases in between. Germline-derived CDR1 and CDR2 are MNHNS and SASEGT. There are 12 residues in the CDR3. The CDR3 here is CASSPLDQPQHF. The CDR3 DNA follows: TGTGCCAGCAGTCCACTAGATCAGCCCCAGCATTTT.

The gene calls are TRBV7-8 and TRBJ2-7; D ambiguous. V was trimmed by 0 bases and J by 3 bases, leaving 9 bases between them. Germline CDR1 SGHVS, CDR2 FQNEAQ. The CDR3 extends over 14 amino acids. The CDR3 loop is CASSLAPASYEQYF. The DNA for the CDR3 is TGTGCCAGCAGCTTAGCTCCAGCTAGCTACGAGCAGTACTTC.

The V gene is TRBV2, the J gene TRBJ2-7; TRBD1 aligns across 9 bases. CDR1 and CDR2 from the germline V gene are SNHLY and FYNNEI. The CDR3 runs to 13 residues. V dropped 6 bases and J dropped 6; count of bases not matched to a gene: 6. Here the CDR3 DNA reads TGTGCCAGCAGCGGACAGGGGAACTCCGAGCAGTACTTC. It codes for CASSGQGNSEQYF.

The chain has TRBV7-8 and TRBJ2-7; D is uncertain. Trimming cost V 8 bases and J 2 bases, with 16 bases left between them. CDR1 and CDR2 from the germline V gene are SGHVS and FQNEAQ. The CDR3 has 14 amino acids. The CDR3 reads CASSLDIRPYEQYF. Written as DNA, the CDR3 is TGTGCCAGCTCCCTTGACATAAGACCCTACGAGCAGTACTTC. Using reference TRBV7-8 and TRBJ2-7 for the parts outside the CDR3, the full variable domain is GAGVSQSPRYKVAKRGQDVALRCDPISGHVSLFWYQQALGQGPEFLTYFQNEAQLDKSGLPSDRFFAERPEGSVSTLKIQRTQQEDSAVYLCASSLDIRPYEQYFGPGTRLTVT.

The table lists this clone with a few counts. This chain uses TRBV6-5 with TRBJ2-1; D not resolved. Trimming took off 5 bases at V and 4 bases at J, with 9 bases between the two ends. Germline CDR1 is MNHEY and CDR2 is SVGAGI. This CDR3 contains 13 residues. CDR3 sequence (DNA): TGTGCCAGCAGTGTGAAGGGTTACAATGAGCAGTTCTTC. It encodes CASSVKGYNEQFF.

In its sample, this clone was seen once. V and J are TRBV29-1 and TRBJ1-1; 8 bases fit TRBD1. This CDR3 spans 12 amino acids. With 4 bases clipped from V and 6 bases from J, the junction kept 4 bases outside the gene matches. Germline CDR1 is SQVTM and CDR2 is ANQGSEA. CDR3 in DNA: TGCAGCGTTGGGACAGGGACGGCTGAAGCTTTCTTT. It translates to CSVGTGTAEAFF.

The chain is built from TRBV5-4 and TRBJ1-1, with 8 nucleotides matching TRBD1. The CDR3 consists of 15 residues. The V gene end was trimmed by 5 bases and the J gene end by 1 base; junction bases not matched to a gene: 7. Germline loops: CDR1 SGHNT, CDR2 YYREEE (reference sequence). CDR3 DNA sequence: TGTGCCAGCAGAAGCCAGGGGGCAGGGAACACTGAAGCTTTCTTT. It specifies CASRSQGAGNTEAFF.

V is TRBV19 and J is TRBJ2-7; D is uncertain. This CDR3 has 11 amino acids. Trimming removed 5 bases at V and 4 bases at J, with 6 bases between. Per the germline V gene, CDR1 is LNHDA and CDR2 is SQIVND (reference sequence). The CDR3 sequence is CASSDEYEQYF. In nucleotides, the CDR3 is TGTGCCAGTAGTGACGAATACGAGCAGTACTTC.

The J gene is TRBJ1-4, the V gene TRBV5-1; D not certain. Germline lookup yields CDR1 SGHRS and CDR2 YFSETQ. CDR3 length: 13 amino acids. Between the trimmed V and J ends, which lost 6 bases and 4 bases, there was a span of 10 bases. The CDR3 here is CASIKGFNEKLFF. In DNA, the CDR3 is TGCGCCAGCATAAAAGGGTTTAATGAAAAACTGTTTTTT.

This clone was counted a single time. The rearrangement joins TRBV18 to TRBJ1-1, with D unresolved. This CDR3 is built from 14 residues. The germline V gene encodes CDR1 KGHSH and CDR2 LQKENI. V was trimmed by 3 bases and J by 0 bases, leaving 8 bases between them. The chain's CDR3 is CASSPPALNTEAFF. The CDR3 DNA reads TGTGCCAGCTCACCCCCGGCACTGAACACTGAAGCTTTCTTT. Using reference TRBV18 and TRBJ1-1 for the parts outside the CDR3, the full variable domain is NAGVMQNPRHLVRRRGQEARLRCSPMKGHSHVYWYRQLPEEGLKFMVYLQKENIIDESGMPKERFSAEFPKEGPSILRIQQVVRGDSAAYFCASSPPALNTEAFFGQGTRLTVV.

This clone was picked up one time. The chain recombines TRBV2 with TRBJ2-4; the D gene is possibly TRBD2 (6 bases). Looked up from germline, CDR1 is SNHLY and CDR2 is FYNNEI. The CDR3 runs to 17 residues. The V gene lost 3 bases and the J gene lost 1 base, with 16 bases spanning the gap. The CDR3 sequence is CASSEEGLGNAKNIQYF. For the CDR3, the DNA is TGTGCCAGCAGTGAGGAGGGTCTCGGGAATGCCAAAAACATTCAGTACTTC. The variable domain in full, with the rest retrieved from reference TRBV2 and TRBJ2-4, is EPEVTQTPSHQVTQMGQEVILRCVPISNHLYFYWYRQILGQKVEFLVSFYNNEISEKSEIFDDQFSVERPDGSNFTLKIRSTKLEDSAMYFCASSEEGLGNAKNIQYFGAGTRLSVL.

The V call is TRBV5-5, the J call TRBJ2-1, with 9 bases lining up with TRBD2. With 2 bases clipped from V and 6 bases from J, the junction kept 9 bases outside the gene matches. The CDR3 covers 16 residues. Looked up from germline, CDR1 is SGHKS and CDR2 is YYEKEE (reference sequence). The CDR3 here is CASSFVAGEPFNEQFF. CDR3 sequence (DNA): TGTGCCAGCAGCTTCGTAGCGGGAGAACCCTTCAATGAGCAGTTCTTC.

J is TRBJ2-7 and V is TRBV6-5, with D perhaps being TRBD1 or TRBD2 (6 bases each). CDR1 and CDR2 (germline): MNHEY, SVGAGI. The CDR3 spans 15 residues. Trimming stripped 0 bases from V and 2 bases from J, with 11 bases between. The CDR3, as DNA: TGTGCCAGCAGTTACTCCAGGGGAGGAACCTACGAGCAGTACTTC. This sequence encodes CASSYSRGGTYEQYF.

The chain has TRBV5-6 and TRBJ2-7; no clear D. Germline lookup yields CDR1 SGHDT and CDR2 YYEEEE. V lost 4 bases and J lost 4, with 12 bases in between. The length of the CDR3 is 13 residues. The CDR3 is CASSPLGRYEQYF. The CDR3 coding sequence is TGTGCCAGCAGCCCCCTGGGTAGGTACGAGCAGTACTTC.

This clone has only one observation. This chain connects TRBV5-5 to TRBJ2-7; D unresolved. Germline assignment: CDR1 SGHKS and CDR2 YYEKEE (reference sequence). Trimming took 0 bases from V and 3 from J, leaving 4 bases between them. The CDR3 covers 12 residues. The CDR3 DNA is TGTGCCAGCAGCTTGGAGGGCTACGAGCAGTACTTC. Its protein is CASSLEGYEQYF.

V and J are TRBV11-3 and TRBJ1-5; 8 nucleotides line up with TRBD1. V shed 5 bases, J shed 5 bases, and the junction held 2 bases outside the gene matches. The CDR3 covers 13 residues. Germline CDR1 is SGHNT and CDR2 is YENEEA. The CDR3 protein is CASSATGDQPQHF. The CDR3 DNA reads TGTGCCAGCAGCGCGACAGGGGATCAGCCCCAGCATTTT.

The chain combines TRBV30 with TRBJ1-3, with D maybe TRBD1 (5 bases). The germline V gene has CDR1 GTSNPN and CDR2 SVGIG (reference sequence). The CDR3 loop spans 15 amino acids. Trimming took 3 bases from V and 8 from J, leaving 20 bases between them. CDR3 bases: TGTGCCTGGAGCCTAAAGGGGTCCGTGGCCGACACCATATATTTT. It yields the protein CAWSLKGSVADTIYF.

The CDR3 sequence is CASSLRGGRGLFEQYF. DNA of the CDR3: TGTGCCAGCAGCTTGAGAGGCGGCAGGGGGCTTTTCGAGCAGTACTTC. The chain links TRBV5-4 to TRBJ2-7; 8 bases align to TRBD1. V trimming: 1 base; J trimming: 6 bases; junction bases outside the gene matches: 12. The CDR3 consists of 16 residues. Looked up from germline, CDR1 is SGHNT and CDR2 is YYREEE (reference sequence).

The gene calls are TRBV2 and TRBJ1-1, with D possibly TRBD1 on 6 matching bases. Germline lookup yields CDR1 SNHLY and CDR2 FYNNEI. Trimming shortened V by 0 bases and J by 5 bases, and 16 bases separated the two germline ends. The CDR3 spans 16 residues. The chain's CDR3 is CASSEARTARGTEAFF. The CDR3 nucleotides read TGTGCCAGCAGTGAAGCGCGGACAGCCAGGGGAACTGAAGCTTTCTTT. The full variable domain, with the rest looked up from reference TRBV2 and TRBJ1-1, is EPEVTQTPSHQVTQMGQEVILRCVPISNHLYFYWYRQILGQKVEFLVSFYNNEISEKSEIFDDQFSVERPDGSNFTLKIRSTKLEDSAMYFCASSEARTARGTEAFFGQGTRLTVV.

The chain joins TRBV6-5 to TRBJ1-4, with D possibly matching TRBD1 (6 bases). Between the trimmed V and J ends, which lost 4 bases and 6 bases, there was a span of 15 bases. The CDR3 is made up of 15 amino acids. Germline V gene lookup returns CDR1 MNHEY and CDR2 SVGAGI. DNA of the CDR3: TGTGCCAGCAGTTCCCCACAGGGTCGGGATGAAAAACTGTTTTTT. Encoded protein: CASSSPQGRDEKLFF.

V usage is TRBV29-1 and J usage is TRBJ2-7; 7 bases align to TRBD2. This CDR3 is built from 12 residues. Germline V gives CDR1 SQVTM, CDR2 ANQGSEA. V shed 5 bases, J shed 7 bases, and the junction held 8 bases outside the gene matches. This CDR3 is CSVWTGGGEQYF. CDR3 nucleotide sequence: TGCAGCGTTTGGACGGGAGGTGGGGAGCAGTACTTC.

The CDR3 spells CASKVTRSTDTQYF. CDR3 coding DNA: TGTGCCAGCAAGGTCACCCGGAGCACAGATACGCAGTATTTT. The chain links TRBV2 to TRBJ2-3; no definite D call. Trimming removed 7 bases from V and 0 bases from J, with 11 bases in between. This CDR3 has 14 residues. Germline CDR1 SNHLY, CDR2 FYNNEI. Full variable domain (missing parts from reference TRBV2 and TRBJ2-3): EPEVTQTPSHQVTQMGQEVILRCVPISNHLYFYWYRQILGQKVEFLVSFYNNEISEKSEIFDDQFSVERPDGSNFTLKIRSTKLEDSAMYFCASKVTRSTDTQYFGPGTRLTVL.

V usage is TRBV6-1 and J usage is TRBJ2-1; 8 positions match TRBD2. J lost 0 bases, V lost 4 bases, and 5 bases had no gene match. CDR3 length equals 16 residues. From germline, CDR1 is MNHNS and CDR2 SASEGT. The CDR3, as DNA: TGTGCCAGCAGTGTTAGAGCGGGAGCCTCCTACAATGAGCAGTTCTTC. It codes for CASSVRAGASYNEQFF.

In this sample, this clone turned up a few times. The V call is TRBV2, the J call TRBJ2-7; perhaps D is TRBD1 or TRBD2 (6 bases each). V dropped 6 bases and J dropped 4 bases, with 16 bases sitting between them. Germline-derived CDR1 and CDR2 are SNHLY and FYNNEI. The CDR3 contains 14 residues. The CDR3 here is CASRYGGGLYEQYF. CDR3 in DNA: TGTGCCAGCAGATACGGTGGGGGGCTTTACGAGCAGTACTTC.